This T cell receptor beta chain was recovered during a study of PD-1 blockade in mismatch repair-deficient tumors. Study overall: Enrolled about 2012-2016, patients had progressing, pretreated mismatch repair-deficient cancers of about a dozen types.

Germline lookup yields CDR1 MDHEN and CDR2 SYDVKM. The V gene end was trimmed by 5 bases and the J gene end by 3 bases; junction bases not matched to a gene: 9. The CDR3 is 15 residues long. Clones were sequenced by immunoSEQ multiplex PCR, and TCRdb holds only the in-frame ones, with some missing. The table has 75,000 to 85,000 clones, over 75% seen once; the top ten hold approximately 2.7%. This clonotype was sampled from an adult with mismatch repair-deficient cancer. The sample consisted of peripheral blood, taken 12 weeks after starting pembrolizumab. This chain uses TRBV28 with TRBJ2-5, with 7 bases lining up with TRBD1. CDR3 nucleotides: TGTGCCAGCAGTAAAGCCCGACAGGGTAAAGAGACCCAGTACTTC. Translated, it gives CASSKARQGKETQYF.